These 10 T cell receptor beta chains were all obtained from the same sample, sequenced in a study of T cell responses to AZD1222 COVID-19 vaccine. Generated by immunoSEQ multiplex PCR, the TCRdb table keeps only in-frame clones and is missing some. This table holds around 110,000 clones, just over 90% found once. The material was peripheral blood, obtained 28 days after the second AZD1222 dose. The origin of the receptors is an adult who received the AZD1222 COVID-19 vaccine.

The V and J genes are TRBV13 and TRBJ2-2; the match to TRBD2 covers 14 bases. CDR3 length: 17 residues. The germline V gene has CDR1 PRHDT and CDR2 FYEKMQ (reference sequence). J lost 7 bases, V lost 5 bases, and 9 bases had no gene match. DNA of the CDR3: TGTGCCAGCAGCAGTCGACTAGCGGGAGGGCCACACGGGGAGCTGTTTTTT. Translating gives CASSSRLAGGPHGELFF.

J is TRBJ1-1 and V is TRBV19; tentative D call: TRBD1 (6 bases). The CDR3 is made up of 15 amino acids. CDR1 is LNHDA, CDR2 SQIVND, per germline (reference sequence). V shed 3 bases and J shed 5 bases, with 16 bases lying between them. CDR3 amino acids: CASSIRKDSPTEAFF. The DNA for the CDR3 is TGTGCCAGTAGTATCCGGAAGGACAGTCCAACTGAAGCTTTCTTT.

This clone showed up just once. This chain links TRBV7-2 with TRBJ2-5, with 8 bases aligning to TRBD2. After removal of 5 bases from V and 5 bases from J, the junction contained 7 bases not matched to a gene. CDR3 size: 14 residues. Per germline, CDR1 SGHTA and CDR2 FQGNSA. CDR3 in amino acids: CASSLSGGKETQYF. DNA for the CDR3: TGTGCCAGCAGCCTGAGCGGGGGCAAGGAGACCCAGTACTTC.

The V gene is TRBV18, the J gene TRBJ2-4, with a weak D call TRBD1 (5 bases). Deletions cut 6 bases from V and 0 bases from J, with 12 bases between. Germline lookup yields CDR1 KGHSH and CDR2 LQKENI. The CDR3 runs to 15 residues. The CDR3 sequence is CASSRDSLAKNIQYF. CDR3 nucleotides: TGTGCCAGCTCTCGAGACAGTCTAGCCAAAAACATTCAGTACTTC.

This chain connects TRBV24-1 to TRBJ2-1; 13 positions agree with TRBD2. J was trimmed by 7 bases and V by 3 bases; bases with no gene match: 5. The germline gives CDR1 KGHDR, CDR2 SFDVKD. This CDR3 is 16 amino acids long. The CDR3 sequence: CATSDRTSGSANEQFF. CDR3 sequence (DNA): TGTGCCACCAGTGATCGGACTAGCGGGAGTGCAAATGAGCAGTTCTTC.

This clone was counted a single time. This chain links TRBV30 with TRBJ1-2; D possibly corresponds to TRBD1 (5 bases). The V end was cut by 1 base, the J end by 0 bases, with 12 bases between. Germline CDR1 is GTSNPN and CDR2 is SVGIG (reference sequence). CDR3 length: 15 residues. In DNA form, the CDR3 reads TGTGCCTGGAGTGCTCCCATGGGGGCTAACTATGGCTACACCTTC. This translates into CAWSAPMGANYGYTF.

In its sample, this clone was seen a few times. The V and J genes are TRBV6-5 and TRBJ2-7; no definite D call. The germline gives CDR1 MNHEY, CDR2 SVGAGI. The V gene lost 6 bases and the J gene lost 1 base, with 7 bases spanning the gap. The length of the CDR3 is 12 residues. The chain's CDR3 is CASRPASYEQYF. The DNA for the CDR3 is TGTGCCAGCAGACCGGCTTCCTACGAGCAGTACTTC.

This clone was observed once. The sample has other DNA sequences that encode this CDR3 too. This chain links TRBV7-2 with TRBJ1-5, with D unclear. The CDR3 runs 12 residues. CDR1 is SGHTA and CDR2 is FQGNSA in the germline V gene. Trimming removed 2 bases from V and 5 bases from J, with 4 bases in between. This chain's CDR3 is CASSLPYQPQHF. In DNA form, the CDR3 reads TGTGCCAGCAGCTTACCCTATCAGCCCCAGCATTTT.

This rearrangement joins TRBV28 to TRBJ1-3; 9 bases fit TRBD1. In germline, CDR1 is MDHEN, CDR2 SYDVKM. Germline trimming cut 4 bases from V and 4 bases from J; bases unmatched to any gene: 2. This CDR3 spans 14 amino acids. The CDR3 reads CASSSGTGGNTIYF. CDR3 sequence (DNA): TGTGCCAGCAGTTCCGGGACAGGGGGAAACACCATATATTTT.

This chain uses TRBV4-1 with TRBJ2-3; 12 bases are a match to TRBD2. The CDR3 is 17 residues long. Trimming removed 4 bases from V and 5 bases from J; junction bases left unmatched: 10. Germline V CDR1 and CDR2: MGHRA, YSYEKL. The CDR3 protein is CASSRESSGGAGDTQYF. CDR3 DNA sequence: TGCGCCAGCAGCCGAGAATCTAGCGGGGGGGCAGGAGATACGCAGTATTTT.